Described below is a single T cell receptor beta chain sequence and its context. Recruitment covered about 25 US areas and drew participants whose ages spanned about 18 to 100 years. The data stem from a study of blood T cell repertoires in COVID-19. Authors' methods: Estimates of nucleated cell counts were drawn from the amplification of reference gene primers. The assay was immunoSEQ multiplex PCR, and TCRdb's table has in-frame clones only and misses some. From that table come the V and J calls and clone size; the DNA was used to work out D and trimming. The table lists 350,000 or so clones, roughly 86% of them singletons. The CDR3 length is 14 residues. Trimming cost V 0 bases and J 1 base, with 6 bases left between them. Germline V gene lookup returns CDR1 KGHSH and CDR2 LQKENI.

Sequenced: PBMCs or T cells enriched from blood (not recorded which). The chain couples TRBV18 to TRBJ1-2; D gene ambiguous. This clonotype was sampled from a woman in her thirties who had been exposed to COVID-19. The CDR3 protein is CASSPPRDNYGYTF. The DNA of the CDR3 is TGTGCCAGCTCACCACCGAGAGATAACTATGGCTACACCTTC.